A selection of T cell receptor beta chains follows, all from one sample in a study of T-cell reconstitution after alpha-beta-depleted transplantation in children. TCRdb reprocessed the PCR reads with MiXCR, giving one entry per CDR3 protein. The data contain 300,000 to 400,000 distinct CDR3 sequences, about a quarter of them singletons. Material: PBMCs, mostly from graft donor cells, obtained 180 days after TCRalphabeta/CD19-depleted stem cell transplant. The receptors derive from a male patient aged 10 to 17 who had a stem cell transplant for acute lymphoblastic leukemia, so the T cells may come from the graft donor. Each CDR3 is given with its conserved first and last residue. A D gene is named only where the DNA matches it firmly. A row's size may be missing; if present it is once, few, many or a size class.

CASSLALGTRAAETQYF	TGTGCCAGCAGCTTAGCGCTAGGGACTAGGGCGGCGGAGACCCAGTACTTC	TRBV7-8	TRBD2	NA	TRBJ2-5
CASSPSGLAGLDEQFF	TGTGCCAGCAGCCCCTCGGGACTAGCGGGGTTGGATGAGCAGTTCTTC	TRBV7-3	TRBD2	few	TRBJ2-1
CASSPDRSIGQHF	TGTGCCAGCTCACCGGACAGGAGCATAGGCCAGCATTTT	TRBV18	TRBD1	NA	TRBJ1-5
CASSYPTDRGSSNQPQHF	TGTGCCAGCAGTTACCCTACGGATCGGGGAAGTAGCAATCAGCCCCAGCATTTT	TRBV6-5	NA	NA	TRBJ1-5
CASSLWAYGYTF	TGTGCCAGCAGTTTATGGGCATATGGCTACACCTTC	TRBV12-3/TRBV12-4	NA	many	TRBJ1-2
CSVASGTSVYEQYF	TGCAGTGTTGCCTCCGGGACATCCGTCTACGAGCAGTACTTC	TRBV20-1	NA	NA	TRBJ2-7
CATLGTPGNTIYF	TGTGCCACATTGGGGACGCCTGGAAACACCATATATTTT	TRBV15	NA	NA	TRBJ1-3
CSQASAENTEAFF	TGCAGCCAAGCTTCGGCCGAGAACACTGAAGCTTTCTTT	TRBV20-1	NA	NA	TRBJ1-1
CASSDRAPGANVLTF	TGTGCCAGCAGTGACAGGGCCCCTGGGGCCAACGTCCTGACTTTC	TRBV12-3/TRBV12-4	TRBD1	few	TRBJ2-6
CSGTTGNTEAFF	TGCAGCGGCACGACAGGGAACACTGAAGCTTTCTTT	TRBV29-1	NA	many	TRBJ1-1
CASSLESSNEQFF	TGTGCCAGCAGCTTAGAATCTAGCAATGAGCAGTTCTTC	TRBV13	NA	few	TRBJ2-1
CASSLFRGGGNEQFF	TGTGCCAGCAGCTTATTCAGGGGGGGAGGCAATGAGCAGTTCTTC	TRBV7-2	NA	few	TRBJ2-1
CSASRAPDTQYF	TGCAGTGCTAGCCGGGCACCAGATACGCAGTATTTT	TRBV20-1	NA	NA	TRBJ2-3
CASRVRAHRVLGANVLTF	TGTGCCAGCAGAGTTAGGGCACACAGGGTCCTTGGGGCCAACGTCCTGACTTTC	TRBV12-3/TRBV12-4	NA	NA	TRBJ2-6
CASSSGQKYEQYF	TGTGCCAGCAGCTCCGGCCAGAAATACGAGCAGTACTTC	TRBV11-3	NA	few	TRBJ2-7
CASSLTGHGTYEQYF	TGTGCCAGCAGTTTAACGGGCCACGGTACCTACGAGCAGTACTTC	TRBV27	NA	NA	TRBJ2-7
CASSFLAETQYF	TGTGCCAGCAGTTTCCTAGCGGAGACCCAGTACTTC	TRBV12-3/TRBV12-4	NA	many	TRBJ2-5
CASSPRTNYQETQYF	TGCGCCAGCAGCCCAAGGACGAACTACCAAGAGACCCAGTACTTC	TRBV5-1	NA	many	TRBJ2-5
CASSQVPGQTYEQYF	TGCGCCAGCAGCCAAGTTCCGGGACAGACCTACGAGCAGTACTTC	TRBV4-1	TRBD1	NA	TRBJ2-7
CASSRTGTPIYEQYF	TGTGCCAGCAGTCGGACCGGGACCCCCATTTACGAGCAGTACTTC	TRBV3-1	NA	few	TRBJ2-7
CSATARGLPDTQYF	TGCAGTGCTACCGCAAGGGGACTACCAGATACGCAGTATTTT	TRBV20-1	TRBD2	NA	TRBJ2-3
CASSQTVTNTEAFF	TGTGCCAGCAGCCAAACAGTGACTAACACTGAAGCTTTCTTT	TRBV7-8	NA	NA	TRBJ1-1
CASSLALPGNQPQHF	TGTGCCAGCAGTTTGGCCCTCCCGGGGAATCAGCCCCAGCATTTT	TRBV12-3/TRBV12-4	NA	many	TRBJ1-5
CASSSTGPQRVQYF	TGCGCCAGCAGCTCGACCGGACCCCAACGAGTGCAGTACTTC	TRBV5-1	NA	NA	TRBJ2-7
CASSFSGTGSTDTQYF	TGCGCCAGCAGCTTTTCCGGGACAGGGAGCACAGATACGCAGTATTTT	TRBV5-1	TRBD1	NA	TRBJ2-3
CASSVDGNQPQHF	TGTGCCAGCAGCGTAGATGGCAATCAGCCCCAGCATTTT	TRBV9	NA	many	TRBJ1-5
CASSLADGNYEQYF	TGTGCCAGCAGCCTAGCGGACGGAAACTACGAGCAGTACTTC	TRBV7-9	TRBD2	few	TRBJ2-7
CASSQDGGGSGEQYF	TGCGCCAGCAGCCAAGACGGAGGCGGGAGTGGCGAGCAGTACTTC	TRBV4-1	TRBD2	NA	TRBJ2-7
CASRPRTGNTYNEQFF	TGTGCCAGCAGACCCCGGACAGGCAATACCTACAATGAGCAGTTCTTC	TRBV7-9	TRBD1	NA	TRBJ2-1
CSAPQGGGETQYF	TGCAGTGCTCCTCAAGGGGGAGGAGAGACCCAGTACTTC	TRBV20-1	NA	many	TRBJ2-5
CASRAGRWSDTQYF	TGTGCCAGCAGAGCAGGGAGGTGGTCAGATACGCAGTATTTT	TRBV2	NA	NA	TRBJ2-3
CASSLALDLSRPYSNQPQHF	TGTGCCAGCAGCTTAGCGCTGGACCTTTCCAGACCTTATAGCAATCAGCCCCAGCATTTT	TRBV7-2	NA	NA	TRBJ1-5
CASALSSGRAPTDTQYF	TGCGCCAGCGCGCTTTCTAGCGGGAGAGCGCCCACAGATACGCAGTATTTT	TRBV5-1	TRBD2	NA	TRBJ2-3
CASRRGGVYTDTQYF	TGTGCCAGCAGAAGGGGGGGGGTTTACACAGATACGCAGTATTTT	TRBV5-6	NA	NA	TRBJ2-3
CASSQGNRGRMNTEAFF	TGCGCCAGCAGCCAAGGTAACAGGGGGCGTATGAACACTGAAGCTTTCTTT	TRBV4-1	TRBD1	few	TRBJ1-1
CASSLRTSGHRYNEQFF	TGTGCCAGCAGCTTAAGGACTAGCGGGCACCGTTACAATGAGCAGTTCTTC	TRBV7-9	TRBD2	NA	TRBJ2-1
CSVGTGSQPQHF	TGCAGCGTTGGAACAGGGTCCCAGCCCCAGCATTTT	TRBV29-1	NA	NA	TRBJ1-5
CASSWWGREGRETQYF	TGTGCCAGCAGCTGGTGGGGGCGGGAGGGCAGGGAGACCCAGTACTTC	TRBV7-2	TRBD2	NA	TRBJ2-5
CASSHGTSGSQETQYF	TGTGCCAGCAGTCATGGGACTAGCGGGAGCCAAGAGACCCAGTACTTC	TRBV6-1	TRBD2	NA	TRBJ2-5